This TCR beta chain was sequenced during a study of T-cell memory formation after mild COVID-19. Germline V gene lookup returns CDR1 KGHDR and CDR2 SFDVKD. The V end lost 8 bases, the J end lost 6 bases, and 9 bases lay between the germline ends. CDR3 length equals 12 residues. TCR alpha and TCR beta cDNA libraries with sample barcodes and UMIs came from 5'RACE using constant-segment primers. TCRdb recomputed calls from the 5' RACE reads with MiXCR, one row per CDR3 protein. Altogether roughly 480,000 distinct CDR3 sequences are present, 20% to 25% being singletons, with the ten largest covering under 15%. The sample holds a few counts of this clonotype. Its specificity is unknown. General observations from the study: There was a balanced CD4/CD8 profile in clones contracting day 15 to 85, and later expanders leaned CD4+. Pre-infection memory contained some responding clones, which suggested that cross-reactive memory had joined.

The sequencing input was PBMCs or a T cell subset sorted from them (not recorded which). The chain recombines TRBV24-1 with TRBJ2-2; unclear D gene. The receptor comes from an adult woman who had mild COVID-19 (a few samples of this study predate the infection). Cell type and time point are not known. This CDR3 is CATKDSAGELFF. CDR3 bases: TGTGCCACCAAAGATTCGGCCGGGGAGCTGTTTTTT.